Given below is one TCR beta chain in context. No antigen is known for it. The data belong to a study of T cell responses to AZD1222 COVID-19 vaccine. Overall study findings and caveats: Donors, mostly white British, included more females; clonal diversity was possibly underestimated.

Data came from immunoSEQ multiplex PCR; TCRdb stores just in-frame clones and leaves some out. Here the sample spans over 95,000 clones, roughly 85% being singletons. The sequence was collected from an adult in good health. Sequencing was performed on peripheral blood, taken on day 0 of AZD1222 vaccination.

The CDR3 nucleotides are TGTGCCAGCGACAGTCACTATAGCAATCAGCCCCAGCATTTT. Protein sequence: CASDSHYSNQPQHF. V is TRBV6-5 and J is TRBJ1-5, with D perhaps TRBD1 (5 bases). Per germline, CDR1 MNHEY and CDR2 SVGAGI. The CDR3 loop spans 14 amino acids. V lost 8 bases and J lost 0, with 11 bases in between.